This entry describes one T cell receptor beta chain. Its specificity is unknown. Clones were sequenced by immunoSEQ multiplex PCR, and TCRdb holds only the in-frame ones, with some missing. The sample contains tens of thousands of clones, 80% to 90% of which appear only once. Germline V gene lookup returns CDR1 SGHVS and CDR2 FNYEAQ. The CDR3 extends over 16 amino acids. After removal of 5 bases from V and 2 bases from J, the junction contained 4 bases not matched to a gene. These data are taken from a study of OX40 agonist ivuxolimab in advanced cancers. Across the whole study: One patient with hepatocellular carcinoma and two with cutaneous melanoma, three in all, had partial responses. Overall study results and limits: In a subset of nonresponders, normalized T-cell clonal expansion was also low.

The chain couples TRBV7-6 to TRBJ2-2; 11 nucleotides line up with TRBD2. This sequence was found in an adult with an advanced solid tumor such as melanoma, head and neck, liver or kidney cancer. Sample: CD4+ or CD8+ T cells sorted from blood, taken in a trial of the OX40 agonist ivuxolimab. This CDR3 is CASSRTSGLNTGELFF. CDR3 bases: TGTGCCAGCAGCCGGACTAGCGGGCTCAACACCGGGGAGCTGTTTTTT.